This T cell receptor (beta chain) stems from a study of shared clonotypes between healthy human individuals (dated by TCRdb to 2020 to 2022). For context, the study as a whole: The cohort included a few men and two women between 18 and 49 years of age. For each donor, three plates each were used for CD4 naive and CD4 memory, two plates were used for CD8 naive, and one plate was used for CD8 memory. To estimate repertoire size and how much clonotype sharing occurs between individuals, the study deeply sequenced the blood TCR repertoires of five healthy adults. Different laboratories and diverse techniques were used to prepare libraries and sequence TCR repertoires, to increase sequencing depth and limit assay-specific biases. Leukapheresis yielded between about 0.8 and 9.5 billion PBMCs per donor.

Using the deep immunoSEQ assay, multiplex PCR amplified TCR CDR3 regions from genomic DNA. Genomic DNA extracted from each cell subset was distributed evenly over all wells of several immunoSEQ 96-well plates, and each plate served as one replicate. For sorted subsets, each replicate PCR was loaded with 200 ng genomic DNA, equivalent to about 30,000 T cell genomes. The purified libraries were quantified using a Qubit 3.0 fluorometer, sized with a Bioanalyzer 2100, and then quantified again using the KAPA Library Quantification kit. A separate single-read 150-cycle Illumina NextSeq 550 flow cell was used to sequence each immunoSEQ 96-well plate. For the original study's pipeline: Because only junctional sequences without quality scores were contained in the immunoSEQ output, filtering matching that applied to full-length reads could not be performed. To assign V/J genes and CDR3, sequences were annotated against IMGT germline references using PyIR, a Python wrapper for IgBLAST v1.9. Reads with weak V/J assignments (E-value above 1e-6), missing CDR3, stop codons, out-of-frame junctions, or ambiguous translated residues were removed. V3J clonotypes were defined as sequences sharing the same inferred V gene, J gene, and CDR3 amino acid sequence. The percentage overlap between two repertoires was calculated by dividing the number of shared unique clonotypes by the size of the smaller repertoire. RTK rarefaction, the Chao1 estimator, and Recon v2.1 estimates of unobserved clonotypes were used to assess repertoire richness. OLGA was used to compute generation probabilities for all TCRbeta clonotypes that the gDNA method yielded from four donors. TCRdb obtained this table from immuneACCESS and retained in-frame rearrangements with V and J assigned. These tables miss some clones; where compared with another copy, unresolved V genes account for less than half of the shortfall, and the remainder is unexplained. V, J and clone size are taken as reported in that table, and D and trimming were inferred from the DNA itself. The sample has more than 2,000,000 clones on record, around nine tenths of them singletons. The ten largest clones take up around 0.15% of the sample.

Turning to this clone: Its antigen target is currently unknown. No much larger clone exists at a distance of one base, and base qualities are not known.

Results the study describes overall, beyond this receptor: Compared with non-shared clonotypes, the clonotypes found in all four sorted-subset donors had higher generation probabilities. Sampling was limited to blood, and TCR repertoires in tissue likely differ from TCR repertoires in blood. When several donors were compared, the shared fraction of clonotypes was about 5.4% for naive CD4, 3.5% to 4% for naive CD8, more than 2% for memory CD4, and 0.3% to 0.5% for memory CD8. Pairwise subsampling indicated that sequencing depth was expected to affect the degree of clonotype sharing among donors. The small number of donors limited the genetic and exposure-history diversity represented. Even with the large sequencing depth, rarefaction of the sorted-subset datasets indicated that sequencing was incomplete. Naive subsets generally had larger estimated clonotype richness than memory subsets.

The junction carries 11 bases between V and J, which are trimmed by 4 bases and 7 bases respectively. CDR1 and CDR2 (GTSNPN, SVGIG) derive from the germline V gene (reference sequence). Inclusive of the bounding cysteine and phenylalanine, the CDR3 is 13 residues long. CDR3 DNA is the only sequence kept; it has 39 bases, read in frame from the first base. Healthy HIV-negative adults with no recently reported acute infections or vaccinations were included as donors. Every donor was a Caucasian adult residing in Nashville, Tennessee, USA. Magnetic negative selection was used to enrich CD4+ T cells, after which naive cells were positively selected on CD45RA and the negative fraction became the memory subset. Blood was collected by leukapheresis, and PBMCs were isolated by Ficoll-Histopaque density gradient centrifugation and then cryopreserved in liquid nitrogen vapor phase. Purity and quantity of every magnetically sorted T cell population were checked by analytical flow cytometry. Each sorted fraction had its genomic DNA isolated and then quantified by UV absorbance on a Nanodrop 2000c.

The sample consisted of naive CD4+ T cells sorted from blood. Explained via the paper, the cell subset or site label denotes: CD45RA+ positively selected. The sequence links TRBV30 to TRBJ1-6; TRBD1 is possibly the D segment (6 matching bases). The source of this sequence is a man younger than 35 in good health. The CDR3 has the sequence CAWTGEGNSPLHF. The DNA is TGTGCCTGGACAGGGGAGGGGAATTCACCCCTCCACTTT.